What follows is one T cell receptor beta chain and its context. V shed 1 base and J shed 1 base, with 4 bases lying between them. In germline, CDR1 is LGHNA, CDR2 YNFKEQ. CDR3 length: 13 residues. These data belong to a study of PD-L1 blockade in urothelial cancer. Every PCR got spiked synthetic TCR analog templates. The table came from immunoSEQ multiplex PCR; TCRdb's copy has only in-frame clones and leaves some out. The data show approximately 94,000 clones, around 86% seen once. Time point reported: pretreatment peripheral blood. Sample: PBMCs, taken around atezolizumab (anti-PD-L1) treatment. V and J are TRBV4-2 and TRBJ1-1; no firm D call. The TCR sequence derives from a man in his 60s with urothelial cancer. The CDR3 protein is CASSQGQNTEAFF. CDR3 nucleotides: TGTGCCAGCAGCCAAGGGCAGAACACTGAAGCTTTCTTT.